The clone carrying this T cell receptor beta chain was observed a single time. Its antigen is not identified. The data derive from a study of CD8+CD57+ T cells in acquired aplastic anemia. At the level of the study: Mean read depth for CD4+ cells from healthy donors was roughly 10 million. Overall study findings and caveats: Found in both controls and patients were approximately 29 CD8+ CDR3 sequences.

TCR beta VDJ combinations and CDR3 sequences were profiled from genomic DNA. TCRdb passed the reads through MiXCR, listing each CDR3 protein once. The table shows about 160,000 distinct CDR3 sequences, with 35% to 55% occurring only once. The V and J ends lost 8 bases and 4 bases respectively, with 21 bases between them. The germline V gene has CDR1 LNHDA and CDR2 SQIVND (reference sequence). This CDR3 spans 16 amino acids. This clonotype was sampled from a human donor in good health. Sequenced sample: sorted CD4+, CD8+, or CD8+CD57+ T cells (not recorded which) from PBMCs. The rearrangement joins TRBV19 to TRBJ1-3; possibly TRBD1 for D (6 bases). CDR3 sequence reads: CASGPLTGARGNTIYF. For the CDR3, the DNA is TGTGCCAGTGGGCCCCTGACAGGAGCGCGGGGAAACACCATATATTTT.